Listed below are T cell receptor beta chains from one sample, sequenced in a study of blood T cell repertoires in COVID-19. Sequenced by immunoSEQ multiplex PCR; TCRdb stores in-frame clones only, minus some. The table has about 250,000 clones, 70% to 90% seen once. The sample consisted of PBMCs or T cells enriched from blood (not recorded which). Every receptor here comes from a woman in her forties or fifties with acute COVID-19. Both conserved end residues are part of each CDR3. A D gene is named only where the DNA matches it firmly. Rows may omit the clone size; those that give it use once, few, many or a size class.

abundance: -
v_gene: TRBV7-6
j_gene: TRBJ1-2
d_gene: -
CDR3aa: CASSLWAGNYGYTF
CDR3nt: TGTGCCAGCAGCTTATGGGCAGGCAACTATGGCTACACCTTC

abundance: -
v_gene: TRBV21-1
j_gene: TRBJ2-7
d_gene: -
CDR3aa: CASSCRQGNYEQYF
CDR3nt: TGTGCCAGCAGCTGCCGACAGGGGAACTACGAGCAGTACTTC

abundance: -
v_gene: TRBV9
j_gene: TRBJ1-1
d_gene: -
CDR3aa: CASSQAGNTEAFF
CDR3nt: TGTGCCAGCAGCCAGGCAGGGAACACTGAAGCTTTCTTT

abundance: -
v_gene: TRBV7-2
j_gene: TRBJ2-7
d_gene: -
CDR3aa: CASSLNSGQPYEQYF
CDR3nt: TGTGCCAGCAGCTTAAATTCTGGACAGCCCTACGAGCAGTACTTC

abundance: -
v_gene: TRBV19
j_gene: TRBJ1-5
d_gene: -
CDR3aa: CASSIVREVTRQPQHF
CDR3nt: TGTGCCAGTAGTATAGTCAGGGAGGTTACTCGTCAGCCCCAGCATTTT

abundance: -
v_gene: TRBV4-3
j_gene: TRBJ1-1
d_gene: -
CDR3aa: CASSRNTGNTEAFF
CDR3nt: TGCGCCAGCAGCCGAAATACAGGGAACACTGAAGCTTTCTTT

abundance: -
v_gene: TRBV9
j_gene: TRBJ2-2
d_gene: TRBD2
CDR3aa: CASSATSLTGELFF
CDR3nt: TGTGCCAGCAGCGCGACTAGCCTCACCGGGGAGCTGTTTTTT

abundance: few
v_gene: TRBV9
j_gene: TRBJ1-2
d_gene: TRBD1
CDR3aa: CASSVGGQGILSGYTF
CDR3nt: TGTGCCAGCAGCGTCGGCGGACAGGGGATATTGAGTGGCTACACCTTC

abundance: -
v_gene: TRBV5-1
j_gene: TRBJ2-7
d_gene: -
CDR3aa: CASSPRQVVSSYEQYF
CDR3nt: TGCGCCAGCAGCCCCCGACAGGTCGTTAGCTCCTACGAGCAGTACTTC

abundance: -
v_gene: TRBV28
j_gene: TRBJ2-1
d_gene: TRBD1
CDR3aa: CASSPLRGGQTYNEQFF
CDR3nt: TGTGCCAGCAGTCCCCTAAGAGGGGGACAGACCTACAATGAGCAGTTCTTC

abundance: once
v_gene: TRBV25-1
j_gene: TRBJ1-5
d_gene: -
CDR3aa: CASSSTGDQPQHF
CDR3nt: TGTGCCAGCAGTTCCACAGGAGATCAGCCCCAGCATTTT

abundance: -
v_gene: TRBV27
j_gene: TRBJ2-7
d_gene: -
CDR3aa: CASSSRGGYEQYF
CDR3nt: TGTGCCAGCAGTTCGAGGGGGGGGTACGAGCAGTACTTC

abundance: -
v_gene: TRBV6-2/TRBV6-3
j_gene: TRBJ2-5
d_gene: -
CDR3aa: CASSYSGRDSQETQYF
CDR3nt: TGTGCCAGCAGTTACTCGGGGCGGGACTCTCAAGAGACCCAGTACTTC

abundance: -
v_gene: TRBV3-1/TRBV3-2
j_gene: TRBJ1-1
d_gene: TRBD1
CDR3aa: CASSHSGQQNTEAFF
CDR3nt: TGTGCCAGCAGCCATTCGGGACAGCAGAACACTGAAGCTTTCTTT

abundance: -
v_gene: TRBV9
j_gene: TRBJ1-6
d_gene: -
CDR3aa: CASSHRGWGDNSPLHF
CDR3nt: TGTGCCAGCAGCCACCGGGGGTGGGGTGATAATTCACCCCTCCACTTT

abundance: -
v_gene: TRBV5-4
j_gene: TRBJ1-2
d_gene: -
CDR3aa: CASSLALDSDYGYTF
CDR3nt: TGTGCCAGCAGCTTGGCCTTAGACAGCGACTATGGCTACACCTTC

abundance: -
v_gene: TRBV19
j_gene: TRBJ1-4
d_gene: -
CDR3aa: CASRQASNEKLFF
CDR3nt: TGTGCCAGCAGACAGGCATCTAATGAAAAACTGTTTTTT

abundance: -
v_gene: TRBV5-8
j_gene: TRBJ1-3
d_gene: -
CDR3aa: CASSYLTALGNTIYF
CDR3nt: TGTGCCAGCAGTTATCTGACAGCGCTAGGAAACACCATATATTTT

abundance: -
v_gene: TRBV19
j_gene: TRBJ1-2
d_gene: TRBD1
CDR3aa: CASIKTGVPNYGYTF
CDR3nt: TGTGCCAGCATAAAGACAGGGGTTCCAAACTATGGCTACACCTTC

abundance: -
v_gene: TRBV7-9
j_gene: TRBJ1-2
d_gene: -
CDR3aa: CASSLGGGGYGYTF
CDR3nt: TGTGCCAGCAGCTTAGGAGGCGGAGGCTATGGCTACACCTTC

abundance: -
v_gene: TRBV11-3
j_gene: TRBJ1-1
d_gene: -
CDR3aa: CASSLHRDNTEAFF
CDR3nt: TGTGCCAGCAGCTTACACAGAGACAACACTGAAGCTTTCTTT

abundance: -
v_gene: TRBV6-5
j_gene: TRBJ1-1
d_gene: TRBD1
CDR3aa: CASRTDRGDTEAFF
CDR3nt: TGTGCCAGCAGGACGGACAGGGGAGACACTGAAGCTTTCTTT

abundance: -
v_gene: TRBV7-3
j_gene: TRBJ2-1
d_gene: TRBD1
CDR3aa: CASSQGQGRHNEQFF
CDR3nt: TGTGCCAGCAGCCAAGGACAGGGGAGGCACAATGAGCAGTTCTTC

abundance: -
v_gene: TRBV10-3
j_gene: TRBJ1-2
d_gene: TRBD1
CDR3aa: CAISGRDRGPYGYTF
CDR3nt: TGTGCCATCAGTGGCCGGGACAGGGGCCCTTATGGCTACACCTTC

abundance: -
v_gene: TRBV11-2
j_gene: TRBJ1-6
d_gene: -
CDR3aa: CASSLEGGSYNSPLHF
CDR3nt: TGTGCCAGCAGCTTAGAGGGGGGCTCCTATAATTCACCCCTCCACTTT

abundance: -
v_gene: TRBV25-1
j_gene: TRBJ2-1
d_gene: TRBD1
CDR3aa: CASRGQLYNEQFF
CDR3nt: TGTGCCAGCAGGGGACAGTTATACAATGAGCAGTTCTTC

abundance: -
v_gene: TRBV19
j_gene: TRBJ1-4
d_gene: TRBD1
CDR3aa: CASTRDRGEKLFF
CDR3nt: TGTGCCAGCACCCGGGACAGGGGTGAAAAACTGTTTTTT